These T cell receptor beta chains were read from a single sample in a study of cytotoxic CD8 clonotypes in ibrutinib-treated CLL. Clones were sequenced by immunoSEQ multiplex PCR, and TCRdb holds only the in-frame ones, with some missing. The table shows roughly 190,000 clones, with over 55% occurring only once. The source was PBMCs, collected after 24 months of ibrutinib treatment. All receptors derive from a human donor with chronic lymphocytic leukemia. The CDR3 runs from the conserved cysteine through the conserved F or W. The D gene is left open where the match is weak. Clone size appears in some rows only: once, few, many, or a class for an expanded clone.

J gene | V gene | clone size | D gene | CDR3 DNA | CDR3 protein
TRBJ2-1 | TRBV7-2 | . | TRBD2 | TGTGCCAGCAGCTTACCCCGACTAGCGGATAGCTCCTACAATGAGCAGTTCTTC | CASSLPRLADSSYNEQFF
TRBJ2-7 | TRBV5-4 | . | TRBD1 | TGTGCCAGCAGCCTACCGGGACAGGGGCGATCCTACGAGCAGTACTTC | CASSLPGQGRSYEQYF
TRBJ1-3 | TRBV5-1 | . | . | TGCGCCAGCAGCTTGGCAGGGGCAGATGGAAACACCATATATTTT | CASSLAGADGNTIYF
TRBJ1-2 | TRBV7-2 | . | . | TGTGCCAGCAGCTTAAGCAGGAACTATGGCTACACCTTC | CASSLSRNYGYTF
TRBJ2-4 | TRBV6-5 | . | . | TGTGCCAGTCGTAGCGAAGCCAAAAACATTCAGTACTTC | CASRSEAKNIQYF
TRBJ2-1 | TRBV4-3 | . | . | TGCGCCAGCAGCCAGTCACTTTTAAGCTCCTACAATGAGCAGTTCTTC | CASSQSLLSSYNEQFF
TRBJ1-2 | TRBV5-4 | . | . | TGTGCCAGCAGCTTGTCACGGGCCTATGGCTACACCTTC | CASSLSRAYGYTF
TRBJ1-5 | TRBV5-1 | . | . | TGCGCCAGCAGCGTTGAAGGGCCCGGGAGCAATCAGCCCCAGCATTTT | CASSVEGPGSNQPQHF
TRBJ2-5 | TRBV5-4 | many | TRBD2 | TGTGCCAGCAGCGGGGGGGGTCTGAAAGAGACCCAGTACTTC | CASSGGGLKETQYF
TRBJ1-2 | TRBV27 | few | . | TGTGCCAGCAGTTTTAACGTTAGGGTGCCTGGCTACACCTTC | CASSFNVRVPGYTF
TRBJ2-5 | TRBV19 | . | . | TGTGCCAGTAGTGTTGGCAGAGGGCGAGATGAGTACCAAGAGACCCAGTACTTC | CASSVGRGRDEYQETQYF
TRBJ2-5 | TRBV6-5 | . | . | TGTGCCAGCGCTTGGGGACTCCAAGAGACCCAGTACTTC | CASAWGLQETQYF
TRBJ2-7 | TRBV10-1 | few | . | TGCGCCAGCCAGGAGTCTCCCTCCTACGAGCAGTACTTC | CASQESPSYEQYF
TRBJ1-2 | TRBV5-4 | few | . | TGTGCCAGCAGCCTGTGGTGGGGTGCAACTGGCTACACCTTC | CASSLWWGATGYTF
TRBJ1-4 | TRBV5-5 | few | . | TGTGCCAGCAGGCAGGGATCTAATGAAAAACTGTTTTTT | CASRQGSNEKLFF